Below, 14 T cell receptor beta chains from the same sample are listed, as sequenced in a study of OX40 agonist ivuxolimab in advanced cancers. The method was immunoSEQ multiplex PCR; TCRdb's version includes in-frame clones alone and lacks a portion of them. The sample carries some 80,000 clones, around 80% recorded once. Sequenced here: CD4+ or CD8+ T cells sorted from blood, sampled in a trial of the OX40 agonist ivuxolimab. Receptors were obtained from an adult with an advanced solid tumor such as melanoma, head and neck, liver or kidney cancer.

V usage is TRBV28 and J usage is TRBJ2-2, with D perhaps matching TRBD2 (5 bases). Per the germline V gene, CDR1 is MDHEN and CDR2 is SYDVKM. V was shortened by 5 bases and J by 7 bases, with 14 bases between the two germline ends. This CDR3 is 14 amino acids long. As DNA, the CDR3 is TGTGCCAGCAGTCAGCCCGGGGTAAACGGGGAGCTGTTTTTT. This gives the protein CASSQPGVNGELFF.

The chain uses TRBV9 and TRBJ2-1; 14 bases are shared with TRBD2. The CDR3 spans 22 residues. Germline CDR1 and CDR2: SGDLS and YYNGEE. J was trimmed by 0 bases and V by 3 bases; bases with no gene match: 17. CDR3 bases: TGTGCCAGCAGCGCTCTACGCATGACTAGCGGGAGGGGGGGACTCTCCTACAATGAGCAGTTCTTC. Its protein is CASSALRMTSGRGGLSYNEQFF.

The chain carries TRBV4-1 and TRBJ2-2; 12 bases align to TRBD2. The CDR3 spans 16 residues. In germline, CDR1 is MGHRA, CDR2 YSYEKL. Trimming took 6 bases from V and 7 from J; bases not matched to a gene: 9. The CDR3: CASSQTSGSVVGELFF. The CDR3 DNA reads TGCGCCAGCAGTCAGACTAGCGGGAGCGTCGTCGGGGAGCTGTTTTTT.

This sequence joins TRBV11-3 and TRBJ2-7, with D perhaps assigned TRBD1 or TRBD2 (5 bases each). The length of the CDR3 is 13 residues. The V end lost 5 bases, the J end lost 6 bases, and 14 bases lay between the germline ends. Per the germline V gene, CDR1 is SGHNT and CDR2 is YENEEA. This CDR3 is CASSPRGAGEQYF. CDR3 bases: TGTGCCAGCAGCCCCCGAGGGGCGGGCGAGCAGTACTTC.

This chain uses TRBV18 with TRBJ2-4, with D uncertain. The V gene's germline CDR1 is KGHSH and CDR2 LQKENI. The germline V and J ends were trimmed by 0 bases and 0 bases, with 6 bases remaining between them. The length of the CDR3 is 15 residues. CDR3 nucleotides: TGTGCCAGCTCACCACCGCGGTCAGCCAAAAACATTCAGTACTTC. This translates into CASSPPRSAKNIQYF. Filled out from reference TRBV18 and TRBJ2-4, the complete variable domain reads NAGVMQNPRHLVRRRGQEARLRCSPMKGHSHVYWYRQLPEEGLKFMVYLQKENIIDESGMPKERFSAEFPKEGPSILRIQQVVRGDSAAYFCASSPPRSAKNIQYFGAGTRLSVL.

Only a few counts were recorded for this clone. The chain couples TRBV6-6 to TRBJ2-3, with D tentatively TRBD2 (6 bases). CDR1 is MNHNY and CDR2 is SVGAGI in the germline V gene (reference sequence). V lost 8 bases, J lost 2 bases, and 11 bases lay in between. The length of the CDR3 is 13 residues. CDR3 protein: CASSREPTDTQYF. CDR3 bases: TGTGCCAGCTCTCGGGAGCCCACAGATACGCAGTATTTT.

This chain connects TRBV15 to TRBJ1-5; 7 nucleotides line up with TRBD1. Trimming at V came to 1 base and at J to 5 bases, leaving 8 bases not matched to a gene. Per the germline V gene, CDR1 is LNHNV and CDR2 is YYDKDF (reference sequence). The CDR3 has 16 residues. For the CDR3, the DNA is TGTGCCACCAGCAGAGCAGGTCAGGGGGACGATCAGCCCCAGCATTTT. It codes for CATSRAGQGDDQPQHF.

The chain is built from TRBV6-1 and TRBJ1-2; 11 nucleotides agree with TRBD1. Germline V CDR1 and CDR2: MNHNS, SASEGT. Trimming took 6 bases from V and 2 from J; bases not matched to a gene: 5. The CDR3 length is 15 residues. This CDR3 reads CASRPGQGGNYGYTF. The CDR3 DNA follows: TGTGCCAGCAGACCGGGACAGGGGGGAAACTATGGCTACACCTTC.

This chain connects TRBV5-1 to TRBJ1-2; TRBD1 matches at 8 bases. CDR3 length: 14 residues. The germline V gene encodes CDR1 SGHRS and CDR2 YFSETQ. Unmatched junction bases numbered 10, after V lost 4 bases and J lost 8 bases. CDR3 bases: TGCGCCAGCAGCCCAGGGGGCGGCTTTCAGGGCTACACCTTC. Encoded protein: CASSPGGGFQGYTF.

This chain links TRBV6-1 with TRBJ1-6; TRBD1 aligns across 11 bases. Germline CDR1 MNHNS, CDR2 SASEGT. This CDR3 has 15 residues. V was clipped by 4 bases and J by 9 bases; unmatched bases: 5. CDR3 coding DNA: TGTGCCAGCAGTGTCGGACAGGGGGCGGTTTCACCCCTCCACTTT. Protein sequence: CASSVGQGAVSPLHF.

This chain connects TRBV5-1 to TRBJ2-5, with 8 positions matching TRBD1. CDR3 size: 16 residues. From germline, CDR1 is SGHRS and CDR2 YFSETQ. V gave up 4 bases and J gave up 5 bases; unmatched junction bases: 13. The CDR3: CASSPEGTGGGETQYF. The CDR3 coding sequence is TGCGCCAGCAGCCCTGAAGGGACAGGTGGAGGGGAGACCCAGTACTTC.

In its sample, this clone was seen once. The chain carries TRBV28 and TRBJ1-1; TRBD1 matches 8 bases. Unmatched junction bases numbered 8, after V lost 5 bases and J lost 0 bases. This CDR3 has 16 amino acids. Germline V gene sequence: CDR1 MDHEN, CDR2 SYDVKM. In DNA form, the CDR3 reads TGTGCCAGCAGTAGGACAGGGAGGGGGATGAACACTGAAGCTTTCTTT. Its protein product is CASSRTGRGMNTEAFF.

The chain has TRBV4-1 and TRBJ1-5; no firm D call. Trimming removed 4 bases at V and 1 base at J, with 11 bases between. The CDR3 covers 15 residues. Germline V gene sequence: CDR1 MGHRA, CDR2 YSYEKL. CDR3 nucleotides: TGCGCCAGCAGCCCTATCGGACTGAGCAATCAGCCCCAGCATTTT. Encoded protein: CASSPIGLSNQPQHF.

This clone occurred a few times. The chain links TRBV6-5 to TRBJ1-1; D unclear. Germline V CDR1 and CDR2: MNHEY, SVGAGI. The V end lost 3 bases, the J end lost 1 base, and 6 bases lay between the germline ends. The CDR3 contains 13 residues. DNA of the CDR3: TGTGCCAGCAGTTATGGTCGGAACACTGAAGCTTTCTTT. Translating it yields CASSYGRNTEAFF.